These T cell receptor beta chains were read from a single sample in a study of cytomegalovirus exposure and HLA in healthy donors. Assay used: immunoSEQ multiplex PCR; TCRdb lists only in-frame clones, some missing. The sample consists of 110,000 to 150,000 clones, around 80% of them appearing once. Specimen: PBMCs. The receptors come from a female donor in good health and CMV-seronegative. The CDR3 runs from the conserved cysteine through the conserved F or W. The D gene is left open where the match is weak. Size is omitted from some rows. Given values are once, few, many or a class for expanded clones.

j_call v_call clone_size d_call cdr3_nt cdr3_aa
TRBJ1-1 TRBV28 . . TGTGCCAGCAGTACATATAAGAACACTGAAGCTTTCTTT CASSTYKNTEAFF
TRBJ1-1 TRBV27 . . TGTGCCAGCAGTTTCCCAACAGGCGAAGCTTTCTTT CASSFPTGEAFF
TRBJ2-5 TRBV5-1 . TRBD2 TGCGCCAGCAGCTTAGCGGGAGTTGTTTCAGAGACCCAGTACTTC CASSLAGVVSETQYF
TRBJ2-5 TRBV2 once TRBD1 TGTGCCAGTAGGGAACAGGGGTTCCAAGAGACCCAGTACTTC CASREQGFQETQYF
TRBJ1-5 TRBV19 . TRBD1 TGTGCCAGTAGTACTTATCGACAGGGGGCACGGCAGCCCCAGCATTTT CASSTYRQGARQPQHF
TRBJ2-2 TRBV6-1 few TRBD1 TGTGCCAGCAGACAGGGGGCGAACACCGGGGAGCTGTTTTTT CASRQGANTGELFF
TRBJ2-5 TRBV6-5 . TRBD2 TGTGCCAGCAGTTACACTAGCGGGACCGTGGAGACCCAGTACTTC CASSYTSGTVETQYF
TRBJ2-7 TRBV7-9 . . TGTGCCAGCAGCTTGAGGGAAGGAGTGCAGTACTTC CASSLREGVQYF
TRBJ2-4 TRBV15 . TRBD2 TGTGCCACCAGCAGTGACATCCTAGCGGGAGGAGCCAAAAACATTCAGTACTTC CATSSDILAGGAKNIQYF
TRBJ1-5 TRBV2 once . TGTGCCAGCAGTGCGAGAACAGGGATAAATCAGCCCCAGCATTTT CASSARTGINQPQHF
TRBJ2-5 TRBV9 . TRBD2 TGTGCCAGCACACTAGGGATTTATACTAGCGAAGAGACCCAGTACTTC CASTLGIYTSEETQYF
TRBJ2-1 TRBV30 . TRBD2 TGTGCCTGGAGTGGACTAGCGGGAGAGGTATATAACAATGAGCAGTTCTTC CAWSGLAGEVYNNEQFF
TRBJ1-2 TRBV5-1 . . TGCGCCAGCAGCCTGGACTCGGGTGGTTGGGGCTACACCTTC CASSLDSGGWGYTF
TRBJ2-7 TRBV6-6 . . TGTGCCAGCAGTTACGGGCCGGAGGGACACGAGCAGTACTTC CASSYGPEGHEQYF
TRBJ2-7 TRBV19 . . TGTGCCAGTAGTACTGCCCCGGGGGAGCAGTACTTC CASSTAPGEQYF
TRBJ2-2 TRBV30 few TRBD2 TGTGCCTGGAGTGTACATCGGACTAGCGGGTTCACCGGGGAGCTGTTTTTT CAWSVHRTSGFTGELFF
TRBJ1-3 TRBV25-1 . . TGTGCCAGCAGTGATCCAACAAGATCTGGAAACACCATATATTTT CASSDPTRSGNTIYF
TRBJ1-5 TRBV7-8 . . TGTGCCAGCAGTTTGACAGCGTCTTTGAGCAATCAGCCCCAGCATTTT CASSLTASLSNQPQHF
TRBJ1-1 TRBV27 . . TGTGCCAGCAGTTTATCAGCCGACATTCACTTCGGAGCTTTCTTT CASSLSADIHFGAFF
TRBJ1-1 TRBV6-5 . . TGTGCCAGCAGTTACTCGAACAGGGTGAACACTGAAGCTTTCTTT CASSYSNRVNTEAFF
TRBJ2-5 TRBV30 . . TGTGCCTGGGGGGAGGATCCGGAGACCCAGTACTTC CAWGEDPETQYF
TRBJ2-1 TRBV30 . TRBD2 TGTGCCTGGAGTCCCGATACCGTAGCGGGCCTCTCCTACAATGAGCAGTTCTTC CAWSPDTVAGLSYNEQFF
TRBJ2-5 TRBV7-9 . . TGTGCCAGCAGCTATGGCGATGGGAGGGGGTTTCAAGAGACCCAGTACTTC CASSYGDGRGFQETQYF
TRBJ1-1 TRBV28 . TRBD1 TGTGCCAGCAGAGCCCAACAGGGGGATTCTGAAGCTTTCTTT CASRAQQGDSEAFF
TRBJ2-5 TRBV25-1 once TRBD1 TGTGCCAGCAGTGAATATACAGGGACAGGGTACCTGGAGACCCAGTACTTC CASSEYTGTGYLETQYF
TRBJ2-7 TRBV4-1 . TRBD2 TGCGCCAGCAGCCAAGATAGCACTAGCGGGAGTGGGTACGAGCAGTACTTC CASSQDSTSGSGYEQYF
TRBJ2-7 TRBV27 . TRBD2 TGTGCCAGCTCCCAGACTAGCAGCTTGGGAGAGCAGTACTTC CASSQTSSLGEQYF
TRBJ2-3 TRBV2 . . TGTGCCTCCGGGGAGGAGGGTACAGATACGCAGTATTTT CASGEEGTDTQYF
TRBJ2-5 TRBV29-1 few TRBD2 TGCAGCGTTGGTTTTGCGGGAGGGCAAGAGACCCAGTACTTC CSVGFAGGQETQYF
TRBJ1-1 TRBV6-1 few . TGTGCCAGCAGTGGTCCGGGAATCACTGAAGCTTTCTTT CASSGPGITEAFF
TRBJ2-1 TRBV7-9 . TRBD2 TGTTCCAGCAGCCCCACGACTAGCGGGAGTTACAATGAGCAGTTCTTC CSSSPTTSGSYNEQFF
TRBJ2-2 TRBV29-1 . TRBD2 TGCAGCGTACAGGGGGCCCTACTAGCGGGAGTGGCCGGGGAGCTGTTTTTT CSVQGALLAGVAGELFF
TRBJ2-7 TRBV7-9 few . TGTGCCAGCAGCTTGGGGACTCCACGAGGGCAGTACTTC CASSLGTPRGQYF
TRBJ2-7 TRBV6-1 . TRBD1 TGTGCCACCAGACAGGGGGGGAACGAGCAGTACTTC CATRQGGNEQYF
TRBJ1-5 TRBV28 . . TGTGCCAGCAGTCCCGGAGGGGCGGACAATCAGCCCCAGCATTTT CASSPGGADNQPQHF
TRBJ1-4 TRBV5-1 . TRBD1 TGCGCCAGCAGCTTTTTGCCTCGACAGGGGAAGGCTAATGAAAAACTGTTTTTT CASSFLPRQGKANEKLFF
TRBJ2-5 TRBV7-9 . . TGTGCCAGCAGCTTACTCCAAGAGACCCAGTACTTC CASSLLQETQYF
TRBJ1-2 TRBV2 . TRBD1 TGTGCCAGCAGTGATGGGGCGCAGGGGGCGGGGGGCTACACCTTC CASSDGAQGAGGYTF
TRBJ1-5 TRBV27 once . TGTGCCAGCAGTTTATCCACAGCGGGTGATCAGCCCCAGCATTTT CASSLSTAGDQPQHF
TRBJ2-2 TRBV29-1 . . TGCAGCGCATCAGGTGTGAACACCGGGGAGCTGTTTTTT CSASGVNTGELFF
TRBJ1-5 TRBV18 . TRBD1 TGTGCCAGCCTCAGGGGGACCAATCAGCCCCAGCATTTT CASLRGTNQPQHF